This entry lists 10 T cell receptor beta chains sequenced from one sample in a study of blood T cells in healthy people across ages. Primed by a sample-barcoded 5' primer and a J-beta primer mix, a second PCR proceeded for roughly 6 to 12 cycles. TCRdb re-derived calls from the 5' RACE reads in MiXCR, one entry per CDR3 protein. The sample lists some 1.4 million distinct CDR3 sequences; roughly 45% were seen once. The sequenced sample consisted of blood. These receptors all come from a woman aged 18-29 years in good health.

The chain joins TRBV3-1 to TRBJ2-3, with D possibly being TRBD1 (6 bases). V lost 0 bases to trimming and J lost 4 bases, with 11 bases between them. Germline V gene lookup returns CDR1 LGHDT and CDR2 YNNKEL (reference sequence). This CDR3 region has 15 residues. The CDR3 DNA follows: TGTGCCAGCAGCCAAGAAGGGGGTGAATCAGATACGCAGTATTTT. This gives the protein CASSQEGGESDTQYF.

This clonotype was detected only a few times. The J gene is TRBJ1-2, the V gene TRBV10-3, with TRBD1 matching 9 bases. The CDR3 sequence is 16 residues long. CDR1 ENHRY and CDR2 SYGVKD come from the germline V gene. V shed 4 bases, J shed 4 bases, and the junction held 10 bases outside the gene matches. CDR3 protein: CAISGLPGQGFYGYTF. The CDR3 region has the DNA TGTGCCATCAGTGGACTCCCGGGACAGGGTTTCTATGGCTACACCTTC.

This sequence joins TRBV20-1 and TRBJ1-5; TRBD1 agrees at 10 bases. Germline assignment: CDR1 DFQATT and CDR2 SNEGSKA (reference sequence). This CDR3 has 12 residues. Trimming cost V 6 bases and J 5 bases; bases outside gene matches: 1. CDR3 region: CSAGTGDQPQHF. In DNA form, the CDR3 reads TGCAGTGCCGGGACAGGGGATCAGCCCCAGCATTTT.

The chain joins TRBV6-5 to TRBJ2-7; 11 bases agree with TRBD1. Per the germline V gene, CDR1 is MNHEY and CDR2 is SVGAGI. This CDR3 region has 17 residues. With 2 bases clipped from V and 2 bases from J, the junction kept 8 bases outside the gene matches. CDR3 nucleotide sequence: TGTGCCAGCAGTTACACCCCTGGACAGGGGGCTACCTACGAGCAGTACTTC. This codes for CASSYTPGQGATYEQYF.

The gene calls are TRBV3-1 and TRBJ2-3; 13 bases fit TRBD2. This CDR3 is built from 16 residues. Germline V gives CDR1 LGHDT, CDR2 YNNKEL (reference sequence). V gave up 1 base and J gave up 4 bases; unmatched junction bases: 2. The chain's CDR3 is CASSQGLAGGSDTQYF. The CDR3, as DNA: TGTGCCAGCAGCCAAGGACTAGCGGGGGGCTCAGATACGCAGTATTTT.

The genes are TRBV6-5 and TRBJ1-2, with 8 bases identical to TRBD1. This CDR3 comprises 13 residues. Germline CDR1 and CDR2: MNHEY and SVGAGI. The V gene end was trimmed by 11 bases and the J gene end by 2 bases; junction bases not matched to a gene: 7. The CDR3 loop reads CAGKGQENYGYTF. DNA for the CDR3: TGTGCCGGCAAGGGACAGGAAAACTATGGCTACACCTTC.

The chain joins TRBV6-5 to TRBJ1-1, with D uncertain. Trimming stripped 6 bases from V and 1 base from J, with 6 bases between. Germline V gene lookup returns CDR1 MNHEY and CDR2 SVGAGI. CDR3 length: 12 residues. CDR3 DNA: TGTGCCAGCAGAAACGGGAACACTGAAGCTTTCTTT. This encodes CASRNGNTEAFF.

J is TRBJ2-5 and V is TRBV5-1, with D possibly TRBD1 on 6 matching bases. Trimming cost V 4 bases and J 5 bases, with 18 bases left between them. Germline CDR1 and CDR2: SGHRS and YFSETQ. This CDR3 is built from 15 residues. CDR3: CASSRTGQARETQYF. CDR3 nucleotide sequence: TGCGCCAGCAGCCGCACAGGGCAGGCGAGGGAGACCCAGTACTTC.

The chain is built from TRBV11-2 and TRBJ2-1; 15 nucleotides line up with TRBD2. The ends lost 5 bases at V and 5 bases at J; junction bases unmatched: 10. CDR3 length: 18 residues. The germline gives CDR1 SGHAT, CDR2 FQNNGV. The CDR3 DNA reads as TGTGCCAGCAGCCTCTATCTTCGGACTAGCGGGGGGGACAATGAGCAGTTCTTC. Protein sequence: CASSLYLRTSGGDNEQFF.

The chain links TRBV2 to TRBJ2-3; 8 nucleotides align to TRBD2. With 8 bases clipped from V and 2 bases from J, the junction kept 9 bases outside the gene matches. The germline V gene encodes CDR1 SNHLY and CDR2 FYNNEI. The CDR3 has 15 residues. The CDR3 coding sequence is TGTGCCAGCTTCCGCGGACTAGCCTTCACAGATACGCAGTATTTT. Its protein is CASFRGLAFTDTQYF.